The 32 T cell receptor beta chains given below trace back to one sample, sequenced in a study of T cell responses to AZD1222 COVID-19 vaccine (dated by TCRdb to about 2021). To prepare the library, the immunoSEQ multiplex PCR assay was applied. In its TCRdb copy, this immuneACCESS table keeps in-frame sequences only and misses some clones. Where compared with another copy, unresolved V genes explain less than half of these, and the others have no known cause. The sample contains about 100,000 clones, about 90% of them found a single time. The top ten constitute 5% to 8% of the sample. In the paper's terms, the time point label means: about 28 days (+/-7) after the second vaccine dose. The sequencing used peripheral blood, collected 28 days after the second AZD1222 dose. The receptors were gathered from an adult who received the AZD1222 COVID-19 vaccine.

V and J are TRBV12-3 or TRBV12-4 and TRBJ1-1; D gene ambiguous. V was clipped by 6 bases and J by 6 bases, with 14 bases between them. The length of the CDR3 is 13 residues. CDR3 DNA: TGTGCCAGCAGCTGGGCGGACTTCGCTGAAGCTTTCTTT. Protein: CASSWADFAEAFF.

The rearrangement joins TRBV10-3 to TRBJ1-1; 9 nucleotides agree with TRBD1. The CDR3 is 16 residues long. Germline V gives CDR1 ENHRY, CDR2 SYGVKD. V gave up 5 bases and J gave up 4 bases; unmatched junction bases: 11. The CDR3 nucleotides read TGTGCCATCAGTTTAGGTACAGGGGGCCAGGGCACTGAAGCTTTCTTT. This sequence encodes CAISLGTGGQGTEAFF.

The CDR3 DNA follows: TGCGCCAGCAGTGAGTCAGCGGGTAGCTCCTACGAGCAGTACTTC. Its protein product is CASSESAGSSYEQYF. The chain recombines TRBV10-1 with TRBJ2-7; tentatively, D is TRBD2 (6 bases). V shed 0 bases and J shed 0 bases, with 9 bases lying between them. The CDR3 spans 15 residues. Germline-derived CDR1 and CDR2 are WNHNN and SYGVQD (reference sequence).

The V gene is TRBV19, the J gene TRBJ1-4, with D uncertain. The CDR3 totals 16 residues. The germline V and J ends were trimmed by 4 bases and 0 bases, with 12 bases remaining between them. Germline V lookup: CDR1 LNHDA, CDR2 SQIVND (reference sequence). CDR3 in DNA: TGTGCCAGTAGTACGCTCCTCCCCCCAACTAATGAAAAACTGTTTTTT. Its protein is CASSTLLPPTNEKLFF.

This clone was observed a single time. The chain employs TRBV14 and TRBJ2-1; a weak D match, TRBD2 (5 bases). The CDR3 loop spans 13 amino acids. V was trimmed by 10 bases and J by 9 bases, leaving 19 bases between them. The germline V gene encodes CDR1 SGHDN and CDR2 FVKESK. The CDR3 loop reads CATRGPPGFEQFF. The CDR3 nucleotides read TGTGCCACCAGAGGGCCCCCCGGCTTTGAGCAGTTCTTC.

This sequence joins TRBV6-5 and TRBJ2-7; maybe TRBD1 (6 bases). CDR3 length equals 12 residues. Trimming took 8 bases from V and 0 from J, leaving 8 bases between them. Per germline, CDR1 MNHEY and CDR2 SVGAGI. CDR3 bases: TGTGCCAGCCTACAGGGCTCCTACGAGCAGTACTTC. Translation: CASLQGSYEQYF.

This chain uses TRBV27 with TRBJ1-2; no firm D call. Germline CDR1 is MNHEY and CDR2 is SMNVEV (reference sequence). Trimming cost V 6 bases and J 1 base, with 9 bases left between them. This CDR3 contains 13 residues. CDR3 region: CASRPPYNYGYTF. The CDR3 DNA sequence: TGTGCCAGCAGGCCCCCATATAACTATGGCTACACCTTC.

This chain joins TRBV27 and TRBJ1-4; D is possibly TRBD1 (5 bases). V lost 8 bases, J lost 8 bases, and 18 bases lay in between. Germline CDR1 and CDR2: MNHEY and SMNVEV (reference sequence). The length of the CDR3 is 14 residues. The CDR3, as DNA: TGTGCCAGCTCCCGGGGGGTCCCTAGGGAAAAACTGTTTTTT. It specifies CASSRGVPREKLFF.

The chain is built from TRBV30 and TRBJ2-1, with D tentatively TRBD2 (7 bases). This CDR3 has 16 residues. Germline V gene sequence: CDR1 GTSNPN, CDR2 SVGIG (reference sequence). The V and J ends lost 0 bases and 6 bases respectively, with 18 bases between them. CDR3 in DNA: TGTGCCTGGAGTGTAGGGCGGGGGCCTACCCCCAATGAGCAGTTCTTC. Its protein product is CAWSVGRGPTPNEQFF.

This clone is classed as medium-sized. The chain employs TRBV6-5 and TRBJ2-1, with D perhaps matching TRBD2 (5 bases). Germline V lookup: CDR1 MNHEY, CDR2 SVGAGI. The CDR3 has 12 amino acids. Trimming left V 5 bases short and J 8 bases short, with 10 bases between. The CDR3 spells CASSTLGDEQFF. CDR3 nucleotides: TGTGCCAGCAGTACGCTCGGGGATGAGCAGTTCTTC.

The sample holds one count of this clone. The V and J genes are TRBV20-1 and TRBJ1-1; TRBD1 matches at 7 bases. Germline V CDR1 and CDR2: DFQATT, SNEGSKA (reference sequence). The V gene end was trimmed by 1 base and the J gene end by 12 bases; junction bases not matched to a gene: 2. This CDR3 contains 10 residues. In nucleotides, the CDR3 is TGCAGTGCTAGAGGACAGGGCACTTTCTTT. This translates into CSARGQGTFF.

This sequence joins TRBV2 and TRBJ1-5; TRBD1 is a possible D gene (6 bases). Germline V lookup: CDR1 SNHLY, CDR2 FYNNEI. Trimming pared 4 bases from V and 2 bases from J, leaving 12 bases between. The CDR3 is 15 amino acids. The CDR3 is CASSGGAKRNQPQHF. In DNA form, the CDR3 reads TGTGCCAGCAGTGGGGGGGCAAAGCGCAATCAGCCCCAGCATTTT.

J is TRBJ2-1 and V is TRBV24-1; D remains ambiguous. V was pared by 6 bases and J by 5 bases, with 10 bases between. In germline, CDR1 is KGHDR, CDR2 SFDVKD. CDR3 size: 13 residues. DNA for the CDR3: TGTGCCACCAGTTTGGCAGGAAACAATGAGCAGTTCTTC. Translation: CATSLAGNNEQFF.

The chain employs TRBV5-1 and TRBJ2-7; TRBD2 matches at 7 bases. The V segment lost 4 bases and the J segment 5 bases; nucleotides outside the gene matches: 12. The CDR3 spans 15 residues. The germline V gene has CDR1 SGHRS and CDR2 YFSETQ. Here the CDR3 reads CASSQASGGRDEQYF. The CDR3 DNA sequence: TGCGCCAGCAGCCAAGCCTCGGGAGGCCGGGACGAGCAGTACTTC.

This clone was recorded many times. The V gene is TRBV12-3 or TRBV12-4, the J gene TRBJ1-2, with D perhaps TRBD1 (6 bases). V was pared by 5 bases and J by 13 bases, with 14 bases between. This CDR3 comprises 11 residues. The CDR3 protein is CASSQGQCGTF. DNA for the CDR3: TGTGCCAGCAGTCAAGGACAGTGTGGCACCTTC.

The chain combines TRBV12-3 or TRBV12-4 with TRBJ2-2; unclear D gene. The CDR3 is 13 amino acids. V lost 6 bases to trimming and J lost 4 bases, with 9 bases between them. DNA of the CDR3: TGTGCCAGCAGAGAGTTTACCACCGGGGAGCTGTTTTTT. Its protein is CASREFTTGELFF.

This sequence joins TRBV28 and TRBJ2-7; TRBD2 might be the D (7 bases). The CDR3 is 13 residues long. Germline assignment: CDR1 MDHEN and CDR2 SYDVKM. The V and J ends lost 11 bases and 5 bases respectively, with 19 bases between them. The CDR3 reads CAPLGGRENEQYF. The CDR3 DNA reads TGTGCCCCCCTCGGGGGGCGCGAGAACGAGCAGTACTTC.

This chain links TRBV15 with TRBJ1-3, with D possibly TRBD1 on 5 matching bases. This CDR3 has 17 residues. The germline V gene has CDR1 LNHNV and CDR2 YYDKDF (reference sequence). V shed 0 bases and J shed 3 bases, with 15 bases lying between them. The CDR3 coding sequence is TGTGCCACCAGCAGAGACCCTCTCGGGGGACTTGGAAACACCATATATTTT. Translated, it gives CATSRDPLGGLGNTIYF.

The V gene is TRBV30, the J gene TRBJ1-5, with no clear D. CDR1 and CDR2 from the germline V gene are GTSNPN and SVGIG (reference sequence). The length of the CDR3 is 12 residues. V was pared by 3 bases and J by 1 base, with 4 bases between. DNA for the CDR3: TGTGCCTGGAGCCTAAGCAATCAGCCCCAGCATTTT. Translation gives CAWSLSNQPQHF.

The chain carries TRBV2 and TRBJ1-6; D is perhaps TRBD1 (5 bases). Trimming pared 6 bases from V and 9 bases from J, leaving 15 bases between. CDR3 length: 14 residues. Germline CDR1 is SNHLY and CDR2 is FYNNEI. This CDR3 is CASSPGTPVSPLHF. Here the CDR3 DNA reads TGTGCCAGCAGCCCCGGGACGCCGGTTTCACCCCTCCACTTT. The full variable domain, completed using reference TRBV2 and TRBJ1-6, is EPEVTQTPSHQVTQMGQEVILRCVPISNHLYFYWYRQILGQKVEFLVSFYNNEISEKSEIFDDQFSVERPDGSNFTLKIRSTKLEDSAMYFCASSPGTPVSPLHFGNGTRLTVT.

The chain employs TRBV27 and TRBJ2-1; 7 bases are a match to TRBD2. This CDR3 spans 15 amino acids. Germline trimming cut 2 bases from V and 5 bases from J; bases unmatched to any gene: 6. Per germline, CDR1 MNHEY and CDR2 SMNVEV (reference sequence). CDR3 sequence: CASSLLWTRNNEQFF. The CDR3 nucleotides are TGTGCCAGCAGTTTACTTTGGACTAGAAACAATGAGCAGTTCTTC.

V and J are TRBV20-1 and TRBJ1-1; D gene unclear. CDR1 and CDR2 (germline): DFQATT, SNEGSKA (reference sequence). The CDR3 spans 11 residues. The germline V and J ends were trimmed by 5 bases and 5 bases, with 9 bases remaining between them. CDR3 residues: CSAPLRTEAFF. The CDR3, as DNA: TGCAGTGCTCCTCTGAGAACTGAAGCTTTCTTT.

The chain recombines TRBV6-5 with TRBJ2-5, with a possible D match to TRBD1 (5 bases). The CDR3 is 14 amino acids. V was pared by 6 bases and J by 4 bases, with 15 bases between. CDR1 is MNHEY, CDR2 SVGAGI, per germline. CDR3 in amino acids: CASRLWQGPETQYF. The CDR3 nucleotides are TGTGCCAGCAGGCTATGGCAGGGCCCAGAGACCCAGTACTTC.

The V call is TRBV28, the J call TRBJ2-2; 7 nucleotides match TRBD1. The CDR3 extends over 16 amino acids. The germline V gene encodes CDR1 MDHEN and CDR2 SYDVKM. After removal of 6 bases from V and 4 bases from J, the junction contained 11 bases not matched to a gene. CDR3 nucleotides: TGTGCCAGCAGACTTACAGGGGCACCGGGCACCGGGGAGCTGTTTTTT. Encoded protein: CASRLTGAPGTGELFF.

This chain joins TRBV5-6 and TRBJ1-5; D is uncertain. The CDR3 length is 13 residues. Looked up from germline, CDR1 is SGHDT and CDR2 is YYEEEE. Trimming left V 0 bases short and J 6 bases short, with 7 bases between. CDR3 sequence (DNA): TGTGCCAGCAGCTTGGGGGGTGGTCAGCCCCAGCATTTT. Translating gives CASSLGGGQPQHF. The complete variable domain, with remaining parts taken from reference TRBV5-6 and TRBJ1-5, reads DAGVTQSPTHLIKTRGQQVTLRCSPKSGHDTVSWYQQALGQGPQFIFQYYEEEERQRGNFPDRFSGHQFPNYSSELNVNALLLGDSALYLCASSLGGGQPQHFGDGTRLSIL.

The chain combines TRBV28 with TRBJ1-5; TRBD1 is a possible D gene (5 bases). The CDR3 consists of 16 residues. From germline, CDR1 is MDHEN and CDR2 SYDVKM. Trimming shortened V by 4 bases and J by 4 bases, and 17 bases separated the two germline ends. The CDR3 bases are TGTGCCAGCAGTTCCCAACAGGTTGCCATGAATCAGCCCCAGCATTTT. Encoded protein: CASSSQQVAMNQPQHF.

This clone has just one count. The rearrangement uses TRBV7-2 and TRBJ2-7, with 12 bases identical to TRBD2. The CDR3 sequence is 17 residues long. V shed 4 bases, J shed 5 bases, and the junction held 12 bases outside the gene matches. Germline-derived CDR1 and CDR2 are SGHTA and FQGNSA. The CDR3 DNA follows: TGTGCCAGCAGCTCCCAGACTAGCGGGAGAGGTAGCGACGAGCAGTACTTC. It codes for CASSSQTSGRGSDEQYF. The full variable domain, with the rest looked up from reference TRBV7-2 and TRBJ2-7, is GAGVSQSPSNKVTEKGKDVELRCDPISGHTALYWYRQSLGQGLEFLIYFQGNSAPDKSGLPSDRFSAERTGGSVSTLTIQRTQQEDSAVYLCASSSQTSGRGSDEQYFGPGTRLTVT.

This clone was found once. This chain uses TRBV6-5 with TRBJ1-1; tentatively, D is TRBD1 (5 bases). The CDR3 is 15 residues long. V was cut by 6 bases and J by 2 bases, with 16 bases left in between. Germline-derived CDR1 and CDR2 are MNHEY and SVGAGI. This chain's CDR3 is CASRGRPGGNTEAFF. The CDR3 coding sequence is TGTGCCAGCAGAGGGAGGCCTGGGGGTAACACTGAAGCTTTCTTT.

The chain links TRBV7-2 to TRBJ1-5, with D tentatively TRBD1 (5 bases). Trimming cost V 5 bases and J 0 bases, with 23 bases left between them. The CDR3 covers 19 residues. CDR1 and CDR2 from the germline V gene are SGHTA and FQGNSA. Here the CDR3 DNA reads TGTGCCAGCAGCCTCGCATTTGGAGGGCAGGGAGGTAGCAATCAGCCCCAGCATTTT. Translating gives CASSLAFGGQGGSNQPQHF.

The chain combines TRBV28 with TRBJ1-1; TRBD1 might be the D (5 bases). Trimming cost V 7 bases and J 0 bases, with 12 bases left between them. This CDR3 spans 14 amino acids. The V gene's germline CDR1 is MDHEN and CDR2 SYDVKM. The CDR3 loop is CASITTAMNTEAFF. CDR3 nucleotides: TGTGCCAGCATTACGACAGCCATGAACACTGAAGCTTTCTTT. Looking up the rest from reference TRBV28 and TRBJ1-1 gives the full variable domain: DVKVTQSSRYLVKRTGEKVFLECVQDMDHENMFWYRQDPGLGLRLIYFSYDVKMKEKGDIPEGYSVSREKKERFSLILESASTNQTSMYLCASITTAMNTEAFFGQGTRLTVV.

This clone appeared once. The V gene is TRBV2, the J gene TRBJ2-1; 10 bases are a match to TRBD2. The CDR3 extends over 14 amino acids. Trimming removed 7 bases from V and 6 bases from J; junction bases left unmatched: 6. Germline loops: CDR1 SNHLY, CDR2 FYNNEI. The CDR3 region has the DNA TGTGCCAGCATTGGCGAGCGGGGGGGCAATGAGCAGTTCTTC. It specifies CASIGERGGNEQFF.

The chain links TRBV4-3 to TRBJ1-2; TRBD1 matches 8 bases. The trim removed 3 bases at V and 6 bases at J, leaving 6 bases unmatched. The CDR3 length is 14 residues. From germline, CDR1 is LGHNA and CDR2 YSLEER. The CDR3 DNA follows: TGCGCCAGCAGCCAGTCCAGGGGGCACGATGGCTACACCTTC. It yields the protein CASSQSRGHDGYTF.